The T cell receptor (beta chain) described here comes from a study of T-cell memory formation after mild COVID-19. General observations from the study: Memory cells collected pre-infection included some clones that later responded, suggesting cross-reactive memory joined.

TCRdb fed the 5' RACE reads into MiXCR, producing one record per CDR3 protein. The sample carries around 140,000 distinct CDR3 sequences, roughly 21% recorded once. J gave up 2 bases and V 5 bases, and 4 bases lay outside the gene matches. From germline, CDR1 is LGHDT and CDR2 YNNKEL (reference sequence). CDR3 size: 15 residues. This clonotype came up a few times. Its matching antigen is unknown. This clonotype was sampled from an adult woman who had mild COVID-19 (a few samples of this study predate the infection). Cell type and time point are not known. Sequenced sample: PBMCs or a T cell subset sorted from them (not recorded which). V gene TRBV3-1 combines with J gene TRBJ2-1; 9 bases align to TRBD2. DNA of the CDR3: TGTGCCAGCAGCTTTTCTAGCGGGACCTACAATGAGCAGTTCTTC. This sequence encodes CASSFSSGTYNEQFF.